The sequence of this T cell receptor beta chain was determined in a study of regulatory T cells in long-lasting Graves disease (dated by TCRdb to the early 2020s). Background on the whole study: Persistent Graves' disease was defined as antithyroid drug treatment for over 5 years with persistently positive TSH receptor autoantibodies. A total of 33 samples underwent TCR sequencing, from about 13 patients with persistent Graves' disease and some 20 patients with newly diagnosed Graves' disease. The study took place in China and was registered as a clinical trial. In the clinical cohort, patients with persistent Graves' disease had used antithyroid drugs for an average of about 10.3 years. Patients with persistent Graves' disease were compared with patients with newly diagnosed Graves' disease using TCR sequencing and RNA sequencing of peripheral blood. Overall study outcomes, separate from this receptor: Compared with newly diagnosed patients, persistent Graves' disease patients had lower TCR Shannon entropy and fewer highly expanded clones, which suggests clonal expansion. Sequencing and analysis were limited to the TCR beta chain. The authors acknowledged the small sample size as a limitation that may reduce accuracy. Persistent disease showed preferential use of TRBV28, TRBJ1-2 and TRBJ2-5, whereas newly diagnosed disease favored TRBV20-1 and TRBJ2-1. Patients with persistent disease shared more public clonotypes (under 3,000) than newly diagnosed patients did (more than 900). Peripheral blood alone was examined, since thyroid tissue, which constituted the primary lesion, could not be accessed.

The library was generated by multiplex PCR. Sequencing instrument: Illumina HiSeq 4000. CDR3 regions were amplified by Arm-PCR with iRepertoire HTBI primers to construct TCR beta libraries. PCR products were gel purified before sequencing. Processing in the source paper ran as follows. Across samples, 60 to 75 TRBV and 13 to 15 TRBJ segments were identified and used for gene usage analysis of CDR3 amino acid clonotypes. COPE and FqMerger were used to merge filtered high-quality paired reads into contigs. BLAST was used to align contigs to the IMGT TRBV, TRBD and TRBJ reference genes, and CDR3 was defined following IMGT. Any clonotype with a frequency above 0.1% was classified as a highly expanded clone. Shannon entropy was used to measure repertoire diversity, and the Gini coefficient was used to measure V-J evenness. A clonotype found in more than one individual was treated as public. TCRdb trimmed public reads at Q25 via fastp, called clones via MiXCR and kept in-frame beta chains. Identical CDR3 proteins give one entry, which carries the most common genes and DNA. The V and J calls, along with clone size, are taken from TCRdb and not from the paper's own processing. The sample data list approximately 400,000 distinct CDR3 sequences, and 23% of these were observed just once. About a quarter of the sample rests with the top ten.

The label giving this sample's time point can be read as: persistent/refractory GD, antithyroid drugs over 5 years with positive TRAb. For both TCR sequencing and RNA sequencing, RNA was extracted from PBMCs using TRIzol. Graves' disease was diagnosed according to American Thyroid Association guidelines. Recruitment of patients was carried out at an endocrinology department in Xi'an, China. From each patient, 7.5 to 9.5 milliliters of peripheral blood was collected into an EDTA anticoagulant tube. Ficoll Paque Plus density gradient separation was used to isolate PBMCs, and no additional T cell sorting was done. RNA quality was checked with an Agilent 2100 Bioanalyzer and agarose gel, and concentration with a NanoDrop 2000. The CDR3 contains 16 residues, cysteine and phenylalanine counted. The kept DNA is CDR3 alone, 48 bases in frame from the first base. The germline V gene (reference sequence) gives CDR1 as DFQATT and CDR2 as SNEGSKA. V is trimmed back by 0 bases and J by 0 bases, and the junction contains 6 bases that no gene match accounts for.

A note on this clonotype: No cognate antigen has been identified for it. It has no much larger one-base neighbor in the sample; base qualities were not kept.

The chain joins TRBV20-1 to TRBJ2-5, and 8 junctional nucleotides match TRBD1. The receptor's source is a female donor with Graves disease. The sample here was peripheral blood mononuclear cells (PBMCs), taken when the disease was refractory, from a patient treated with antithyroid drugs. The CDR3 in this case is CSARDEDRAYQETQYF. The DNA sequence is TGCAGTGCTAGAGATGAGGACAGGGCTTACCAAGAGACCCAGTACTTC.